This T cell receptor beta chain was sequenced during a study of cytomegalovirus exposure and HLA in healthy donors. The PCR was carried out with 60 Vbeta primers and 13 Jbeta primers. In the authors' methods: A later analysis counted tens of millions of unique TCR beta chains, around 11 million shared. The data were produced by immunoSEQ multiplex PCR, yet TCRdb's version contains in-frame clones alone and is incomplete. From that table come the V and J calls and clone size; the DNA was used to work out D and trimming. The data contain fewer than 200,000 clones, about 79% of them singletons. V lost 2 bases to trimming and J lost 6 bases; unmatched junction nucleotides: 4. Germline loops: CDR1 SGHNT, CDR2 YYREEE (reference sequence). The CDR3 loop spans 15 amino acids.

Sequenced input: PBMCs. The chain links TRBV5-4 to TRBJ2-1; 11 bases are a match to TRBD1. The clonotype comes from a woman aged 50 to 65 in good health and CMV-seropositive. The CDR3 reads CASSFGTGGLNEQFF. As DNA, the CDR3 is TGTGCCAGCAGCTTCGGGACAGGGGGTCTCAATGAGCAGTTCTTC.